The 8 T cell receptor beta chains listed next were all sequenced from one sample in a study of blood T cell repertoires in COVID-19. Here immunoSEQ multiplex PCR was the method, and the copy in TCRdb shows in-frame clones only, minus some. The table lists fewer than 250,000 clones, roughly 94% of them singletons. Input material: peripheral blood. These receptors were obtained from a man in his thirties or forties with acute or convalescent COVID-19.

The rearrangement uses TRBV7-9 and TRBJ2-7; TRBD2 matches at 7 bases. The CDR3 length is 14 residues. In germline, CDR1 is SEHNR, CDR2 FQNEAQ (reference sequence). J lost 7 bases, V lost 5 bases, and 11 bases had no gene match. The CDR3 coding sequence is TGTGCCAGCAGCCCTCCTAGCGGTTTGAGGGAGCAGTACTTC. Protein sequence: CASSPPSGLREQYF.

This sequence joins TRBV7-3 and TRBJ1-2; 9 bases line up with TRBD1. V gave up 1 base and J gave up 5 bases; unmatched junction bases: 8. The germline V gene has CDR1 SGHTA and CDR2 FQGTGA. The length of the CDR3 is 16 residues. CDR3 nucleotides: TGTGCCAGCAGCTTAATGGGTACAGGGGGCAGTTATGGCTACACCTTC. Translating gives CASSLMGTGGSYGYTF.

The chain carries TRBV7-9 and TRBJ2-3; D perhaps matches TRBD2 (6 bases). V was trimmed by 2 bases and J by 2 bases, leaving 11 bases between them. The CDR3 is 15 residues long. The germline V gene encodes CDR1 SEHNR and CDR2 FQNEAQ (reference sequence). Written as DNA, the CDR3 is TGTGCCAGCAGCTTAACGGGAGCCGACACAGATACGCAGTATTTT. Translation gives CASSLTGADTDTQYF.

This rearrangement joins TRBV20-1 to TRBJ2-3, with 8 bases matching TRBD2. Germline values: CDR1 DFQATT, CDR2 SNEGSKA (reference sequence). The CDR3 loop spans 15 amino acids. V trimming: 3 bases; J trimming: 3 bases; junction bases outside the gene matches: 8. CDR3 protein: CSASRSGRSTDTQYF. Here the CDR3 DNA reads TGCAGTGCTAGTAGGAGCGGGAGATCTACAGATACGCAGTATTTT.

The chain is built from TRBV28 and TRBJ2-5; 11 positions agree with TRBD1. Germline V gene sequence: CDR1 MDHEN, CDR2 SYDVKM. The CDR3 extends over 15 amino acids. Germline trimming cut 5 bases from V and 4 bases from J; bases unmatched to any gene: 6. The CDR3 DNA follows: TGTGCCAGCAGTCAATGGACAGGGGGCTTAGAGACCCAGTACTTC. Translated, it gives CASSQWTGGLETQYF.

This chain links TRBV5-4 with TRBJ1-6, with TRBD1 identical over 7 bases. V dropped 4 bases and J dropped 0; count of bases not matched to a gene: 7. Germline V lookup: CDR1 SGHNT, CDR2 YYREEE (reference sequence). The CDR3 is made up of 17 amino acids. The CDR3 coding sequence is TGTGCCAGCAGCGTGGGACAGCAGAACTCCTATAATTCACCCCTCCACTTT. It yields the protein CASSVGQQNSYNSPLHF. Variable domain in full (rest from reference TRBV5-4 and TRBJ1-6): ETGVTQSPTHLIKTRGQQVTLRCSSQSGHNTVSWYQQALGQGPQFIFQYYREEENGRGNFPPRFSGLQFPNYSSELNVNALELDDSALYLCASSVGQQNSYNSPLHFGNGTRLTVT.

The chain is built from TRBV2 and TRBJ1-5, with D uncertain. Germline V gene data show CDR1 as SNHLY and CDR2 as FYNNEI. V was trimmed by 6 bases and J by 7 bases, leaving 22 bases between them. This CDR3 has 16 residues. CDR3 sequence reads: CASSAIPGSLRQPQHF. For the CDR3, the DNA is TGTGCCAGCAGCGCGATCCCCGGGAGTCTGCGGCAGCCCCAGCATTTT.

Remarks on this clone: This CDR3 is also generated by other DNA sequences in the sample. This chain links TRBV28 with TRBJ1-2; D gene ambiguous. V was shortened by 2 bases and J by 4 bases, with 5 bases between the two germline ends. The CDR3 has 12 amino acids. Per germline, CDR1 MDHEN and CDR2 SYDVKM. CDR3 DNA sequence: TGTGCCAGCAGTTTAAACAGCTATGGCTACACCTTC. This gives the protein CASSLNSYGYTF.